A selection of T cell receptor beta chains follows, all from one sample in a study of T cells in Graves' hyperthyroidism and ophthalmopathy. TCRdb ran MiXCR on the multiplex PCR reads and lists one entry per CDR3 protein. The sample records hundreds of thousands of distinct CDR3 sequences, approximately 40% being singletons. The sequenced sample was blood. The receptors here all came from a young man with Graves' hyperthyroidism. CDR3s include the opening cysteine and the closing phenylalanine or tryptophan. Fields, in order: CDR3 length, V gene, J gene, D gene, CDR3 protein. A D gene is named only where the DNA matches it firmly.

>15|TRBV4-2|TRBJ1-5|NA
CASSPGEDGNQPQHF
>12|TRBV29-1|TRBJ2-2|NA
CSVRTPTGELFF
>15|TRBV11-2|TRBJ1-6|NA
CASSASGAYNSPLHF
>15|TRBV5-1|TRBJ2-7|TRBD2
CASSPWGGEEYEPYF
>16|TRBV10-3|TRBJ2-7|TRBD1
CAISDLRDRTVHEQYF
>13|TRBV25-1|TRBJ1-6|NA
CASARPLSSPLHF
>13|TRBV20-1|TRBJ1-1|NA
CSARRGGNTEAFF
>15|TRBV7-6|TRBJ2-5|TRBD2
CASSLRLAGAETQYF
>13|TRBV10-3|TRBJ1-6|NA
CAIRDRNNSPLHF
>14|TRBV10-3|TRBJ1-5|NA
CASSDMAADQPQHF
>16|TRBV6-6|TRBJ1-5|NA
CASSSLETPSNQPQHF
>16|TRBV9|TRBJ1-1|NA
CASSLGAGRGNTEAFF
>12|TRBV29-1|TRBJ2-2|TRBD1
CSVQTGGGELFF
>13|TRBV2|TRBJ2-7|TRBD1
CASSLGQEDEQYF
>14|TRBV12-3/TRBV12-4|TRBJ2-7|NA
CASSPRRGGYEQYF
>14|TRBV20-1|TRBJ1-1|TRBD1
CSARMLQGAAEAFF